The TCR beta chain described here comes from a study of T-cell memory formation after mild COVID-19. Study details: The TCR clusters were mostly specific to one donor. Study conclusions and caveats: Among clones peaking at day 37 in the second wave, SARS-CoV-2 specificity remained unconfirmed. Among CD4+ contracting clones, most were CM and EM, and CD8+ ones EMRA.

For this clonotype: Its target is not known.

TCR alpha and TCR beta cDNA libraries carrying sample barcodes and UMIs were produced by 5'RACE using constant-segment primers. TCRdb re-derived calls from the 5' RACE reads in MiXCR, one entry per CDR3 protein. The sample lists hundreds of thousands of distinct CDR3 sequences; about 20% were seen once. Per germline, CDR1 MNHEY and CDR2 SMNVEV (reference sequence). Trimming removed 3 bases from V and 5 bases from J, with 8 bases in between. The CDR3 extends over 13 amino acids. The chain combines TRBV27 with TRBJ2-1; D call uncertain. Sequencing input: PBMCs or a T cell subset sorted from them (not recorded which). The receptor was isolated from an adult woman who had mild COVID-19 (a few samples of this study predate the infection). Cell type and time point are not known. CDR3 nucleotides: TGTGCCAGCAGTTTGGTCCCACACAATGAGCAGTTCTTC. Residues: CASSLVPHNEQFF.